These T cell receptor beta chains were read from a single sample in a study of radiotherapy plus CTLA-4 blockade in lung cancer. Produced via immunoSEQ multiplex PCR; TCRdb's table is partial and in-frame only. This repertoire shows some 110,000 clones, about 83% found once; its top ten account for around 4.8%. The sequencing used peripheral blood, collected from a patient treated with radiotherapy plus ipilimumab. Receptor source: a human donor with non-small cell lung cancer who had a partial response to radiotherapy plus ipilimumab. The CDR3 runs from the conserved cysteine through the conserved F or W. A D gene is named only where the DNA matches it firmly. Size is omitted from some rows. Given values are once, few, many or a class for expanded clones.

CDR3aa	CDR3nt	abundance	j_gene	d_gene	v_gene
CASSPQQSTEAFF	TGTGCCAGCTCACCACAACAGAGCACTGAAGCTTTCTTT	-	TRBJ1-1	-	TRBV18
CAGSLKQAYEQYF	TGTGCCGGCAGCTTAAAACAGGCCTACGAGCAGTACTTC	-	TRBJ2-7	-	TRBV7-2
CASSIAAGANEQFF	TGTGCCAGTAGTATTGCGGCGGGAGCAAATGAGCAGTTCTTC	-	TRBJ2-1	TRBD2	TRBV19
CAQGTGGYQPQHF	TGTGCCCAGGGGACAGGGGGGTATCAGCCCCAGCATTTT	-	TRBJ1-5	TRBD1	TRBV30
CASSLGGDPDTQYF	TGTGCCAGCAGCTTGGGAGGGGACCCAGATACGCAGTATTTT	-	TRBJ2-3	TRBD2	TRBV11-1
CASSILGQDGVYTF	TGCGCCAGCAGCATTCTGGGGCAAGACGGTGTCTACACCTTC	-	TRBJ1-2	-	TRBV5-1
CASRQGEKPQHF	TGTGCCAGCAGGCAGGGGGAGAAGCCCCAGCATTTT	-	TRBJ1-5	TRBD1	TRBV6-6
CASTRNGGDYGYTF	TGTGCCAGTACCCGAAACGGGGGTGACTATGGCTACACCTTC	-	TRBJ1-2	-	TRBV19
CASRDGKLNTEAFF	TGTGCCAGCAGAGACGGGAAGCTGAACACTGAAGCTTTCTTT	-	TRBJ1-1	-	TRBV6-6
CASSLGGAPSGANVLTF	TGTGCCAGCAGTTTGGGCGGGGCACCCTCTGGGGCCAACGTCCTGACTTTC	-	TRBJ2-6	-	TRBV28
CASSKQASNEKLFF	TGTGCCAGCAGTAAACAGGCTTCTAATGAAAAACTGTTTTTT	-	TRBJ1-4	-	TRBV6-4
CASSPGTGSYEQYF	TGCGCCAGTTCTCCCGGGACAGGGTCCTACGAGCAGTACTTC	-	TRBJ2-7	TRBD1	TRBV10-2
CASSYARGYTF	TGTGCCAGCAGTTACGCCAGAGGCTACACCTTC	few	TRBJ1-2	-	TRBV28
CASSTGTGAMGLQETQYF	TGTGCCAGCAGTACCGGGACAGGGGCTATGGGCCTCCAAGAGACCCAGTACTTC	-	TRBJ2-5	TRBD1	TRBV27
CASSSRTGYPDTQYF	TGTGCCAGCAGCTCGCGGACAGGGTACCCAGATACGCAGTATTTT	-	TRBJ2-3	TRBD1	TRBV5-6
CASSLESRANEQFF	TGTGCTAGCAGCTTAGAGTCCAGGGCGAATGAGCAGTTCTTC	-	TRBJ2-1	-	TRBV7-7
CASSVAAGGNTGELFF	TGTGCCAGCAGCGTAGCAGCGGGAGGGAACACCGGGGAGCTGTTTTTT	-	TRBJ2-2	TRBD2	TRBV9
CASSVGTVSTDTQYF	TGTGCCAGTAGTGTCGGGACAGTAAGCACAGATACGCAGTATTTT	many	TRBJ2-3	TRBD1	TRBV19
CASSLGTRQETQYF	TGTGCCAGCAGCCTCGGGACACGCCAAGAGACCCAGTACTTC	-	TRBJ2-5	-	TRBV5-6
CASTSGLGQRLSYEQYF	TGTGCCAGCACGTCGGGTCTGGGACAACGACTCTCCTACGAGCAGTACTTC	-	TRBJ2-7	-	TRBV21-1
CASRTTRGGTEAFF	TGTGCCAGTAGGACCACGAGGGGGGGAACTGAAGCTTTCTTT	-	TRBJ1-1	-	TRBV19
CASSHTGQPGAHNEQFF	TGCGCCAGCAGCCATACAGGACAGCCCGGGGCCCACAATGAGCAGTTCTTC	-	TRBJ2-1	-	TRBV4-1
CASSTTGANTEAFF	TGTGCCAGTAGTACCACAGGGGCGAACACTGAAGCTTTCTTT	-	TRBJ1-1	TRBD1	TRBV19
CASSQVTSGSRQFF	TGCGCCAGCAGCCAAGTGACTAGCGGGAGTCGGCAGTTCTTC	-	TRBJ2-1	TRBD2	TRBV4-1
CASSLTGSKTGELFF	TGTGCCAGCAGCTTGACAGGGTCAAAGACCGGGGAGCTGTTTTTT	few	TRBJ2-2	TRBD1	TRBV7-2
CASSYPDRVWDNEQFF	TGTGCCAGCAGTTACCCGGACAGGGTTTGGGACAATGAGCAGTTCTTC	-	TRBJ2-1	TRBD1	TRBV6-5
CASTASSSGTGELFF	TGTGCCAGCACGGCAAGTTCGTCGGGCACCGGGGAGCTGTTTTTT	-	TRBJ2-2	-	TRBV2
CASSSDSISVTNEQFF	TGCGCCAGCAGCTCGGACTCTATCTCGGTCACCAATGAGCAGTTCTTC	-	TRBJ2-1	-	TRBV5-1
CASTGQGGNIGYTF	TGTGCCAGCACTGGACAGGGGGGGAATATTGGCTACACCTTC	-	TRBJ1-2	TRBD1	TRBV7-2
CASSHRPGSLEKLFF	TGTGCCAGTAGCCACCGCCCAGGATCCCTTGAAAAACTGTTTTTT	few	TRBJ1-4	-	TRBV19
CASSPDWLVYEQYF	TGTGCCAGCAGCCCGGACTGGCTGGTCTACGAGCAGTACTTC	-	TRBJ2-7	-	TRBV5-5
CASSLSGGLNYGYTF	TGTGCCAGCAGTTTATCGGGGGGATTAAACTATGGCTACACCTTC	-	TRBJ1-2	-	TRBV27
CASSIRGQGAKFNTEAFF	TGTGCCAGTAGTATACGGGGACAGGGGGCGAAATTTAACACTGAAGCTTTCTTT	-	TRBJ1-1	TRBD1	TRBV19
CASSRGDRGGNYGYTF	TGTGCCAGCAGCAGGGGGGACAGGGGAGGAAACTATGGCTACACCTTC	-	TRBJ1-2	TRBD1	TRBV5-6
CASSPSSYNEQFF	TGCGCCAGCAGCCCGAGCTCCTACAATGAGCAGTTCTTC	-	TRBJ2-1	-	TRBV10-2
CASRLDRDEGLVSNQPQHF	TGTGCCAGTAGACTCGACAGGGACGAGGGCCTGGTTAGCAATCAGCCCCAGCATTTT	-	TRBJ1-5	TRBD1	TRBV19
CASSGLFEAFF	TGTGCCAGCTCAGGACTTTTTGAAGCTTTCTTT	-	TRBJ1-1	-	TRBV18
CAWSTHTGGQETQYF	TGTGCCTGGAGTACCCATACAGGGGGGCAAGAGACCCAGTACTTC	-	TRBJ2-5	TRBD1	TRBV30
CASTLTGGFYGYTF	TGTGCCAGCACTCTGACGGGGGGCTTCTATGGCTACACCTTC	-	TRBJ1-2	-	TRBV5-4
CASSQDRGPTVRYF	TGTGCCAGCTCACAGGACAGGGGGCCGACCGTCAGGTACTTC	-	TRBJ2-7	TRBD1	TRBV18
CASSSGVFYGYTF	TGTGCCAGCAGTTCCGGGGTGTTCTATGGCTACACCTTC	-	TRBJ1-2	-	TRBV6-5
CASSQDSRGPSGELFF	TGCGCCAGCAGCCAAGATTCCAGGGGGCCGTCCGGGGAGCTGTTTTTT	few	TRBJ2-2	TRBD1	TRBV4-1
CASSLGQGLWGYTF	TGCGCCAGCAGCTTGGGTCAGGGGCTCTGGGGCTACACCTTC	-	TRBJ1-2	-	TRBV5-1
CASSSGTDNYGYTF	TGTGCCAGCAGTTCCGGGACAGATAACTATGGCTACACCTTC	once	TRBJ1-2	TRBD1	TRBV27
CASTGTFGDQPQHF	TGTGCCAGCACGGGTACCTTCGGAGATCAGCCCCAGCATTTT	-	TRBJ1-5	-	TRBV2